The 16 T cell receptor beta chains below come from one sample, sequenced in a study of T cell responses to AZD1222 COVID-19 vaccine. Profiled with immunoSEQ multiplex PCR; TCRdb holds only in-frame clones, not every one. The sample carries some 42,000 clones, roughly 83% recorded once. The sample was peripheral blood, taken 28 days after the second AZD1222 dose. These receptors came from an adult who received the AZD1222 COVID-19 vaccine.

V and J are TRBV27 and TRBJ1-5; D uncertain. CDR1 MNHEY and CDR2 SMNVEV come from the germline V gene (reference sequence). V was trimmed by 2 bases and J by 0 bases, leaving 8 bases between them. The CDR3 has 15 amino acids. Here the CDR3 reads CASSLRASSNQPQHF. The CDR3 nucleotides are TGTGCCAGCAGTTTAAGGGCAAGTAGCAATCAGCCCCAGCATTTT.

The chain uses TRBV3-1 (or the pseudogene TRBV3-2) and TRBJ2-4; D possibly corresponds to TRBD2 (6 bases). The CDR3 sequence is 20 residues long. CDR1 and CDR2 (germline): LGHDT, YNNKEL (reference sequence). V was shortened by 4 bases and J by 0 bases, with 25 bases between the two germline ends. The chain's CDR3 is CASSRRITVAAPLAKNIQYF. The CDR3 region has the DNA TGTGCCAGCAGCCGCCGGATTACCGTAGCGGCACCCCTAGCCAAAAACATTCAGTACTTC.

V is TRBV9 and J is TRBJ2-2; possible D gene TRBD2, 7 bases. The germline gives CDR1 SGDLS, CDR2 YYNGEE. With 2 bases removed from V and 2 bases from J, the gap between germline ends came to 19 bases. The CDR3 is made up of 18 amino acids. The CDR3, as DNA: TGTGCCAGCAGCGTGGGTGATGGGGCGGGGGCTAACACCGGGGAGCTGTTTTTT. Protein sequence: CASSVGDGAGANTGELFF.

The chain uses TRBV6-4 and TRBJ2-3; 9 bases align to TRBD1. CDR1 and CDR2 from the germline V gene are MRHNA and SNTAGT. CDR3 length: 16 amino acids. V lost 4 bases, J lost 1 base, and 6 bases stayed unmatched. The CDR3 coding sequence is TGTGCCAGCAGTGTGGGACAGGGTATGGGCACAGATACGCAGTATTTT. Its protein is CASSVGQGMGTDTQYF.

This CDR3 is CASSSGTVRNQPQHF. The DNA of the CDR3 is TGTGCCAGCAGCTCAGGGACGGTCCGCAATCAGCCCCAGCATTTT. V is TRBV7-2 and J is TRBJ1-5; D is possibly TRBD1 (5 bases). The ends were cut back, 4 bases at V and 2 bases at J, with 12 bases in the middle. The V gene's germline CDR1 is SGHTA and CDR2 FQGNSA. CDR3 length: 15 residues.

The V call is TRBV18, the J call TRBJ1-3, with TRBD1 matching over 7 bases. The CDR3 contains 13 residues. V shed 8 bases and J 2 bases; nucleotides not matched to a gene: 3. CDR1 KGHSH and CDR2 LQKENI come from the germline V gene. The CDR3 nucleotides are TGTGCCAGCGGACAGGATACTGGAAACACCATATATTTT. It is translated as CASGQDTGNTIYF.

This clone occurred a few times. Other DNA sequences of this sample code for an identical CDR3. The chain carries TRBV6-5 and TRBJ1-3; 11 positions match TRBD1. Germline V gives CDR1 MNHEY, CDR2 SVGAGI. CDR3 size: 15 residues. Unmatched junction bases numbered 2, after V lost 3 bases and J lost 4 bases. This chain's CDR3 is CASSYRTGGGNTIYF. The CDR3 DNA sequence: TGTGCCAGCAGTTATCGGACAGGGGGCGGAAACACCATATATTTT.

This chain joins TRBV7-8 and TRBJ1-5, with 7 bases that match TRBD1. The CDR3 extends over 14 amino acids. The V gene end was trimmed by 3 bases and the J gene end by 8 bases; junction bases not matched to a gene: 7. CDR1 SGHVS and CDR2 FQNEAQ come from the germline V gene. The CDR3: CASSFATGYEPQHF. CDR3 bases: TGTGCCAGCAGCTTCGCGACAGGGTATGAGCCCCAGCATTTT.

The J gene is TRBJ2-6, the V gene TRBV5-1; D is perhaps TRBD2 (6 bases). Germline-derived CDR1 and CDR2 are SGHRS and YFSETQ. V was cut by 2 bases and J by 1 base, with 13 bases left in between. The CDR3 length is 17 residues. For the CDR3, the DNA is TGCGCCAGCAGCTTACCGGTGGGAGGTTCTGGGGCCAACGTCCTGACTTTC. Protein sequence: CASSLPVGGSGANVLTF.

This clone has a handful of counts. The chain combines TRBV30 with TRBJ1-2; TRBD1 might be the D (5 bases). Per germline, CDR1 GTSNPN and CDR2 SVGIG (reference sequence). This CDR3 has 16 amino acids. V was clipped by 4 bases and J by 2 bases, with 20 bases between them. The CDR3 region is CAWILRRDGQNYGYTF. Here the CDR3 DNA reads TGTGCCTGGATTCTACGACGGGACGGCCAGAACTATGGCTACACCTTC.

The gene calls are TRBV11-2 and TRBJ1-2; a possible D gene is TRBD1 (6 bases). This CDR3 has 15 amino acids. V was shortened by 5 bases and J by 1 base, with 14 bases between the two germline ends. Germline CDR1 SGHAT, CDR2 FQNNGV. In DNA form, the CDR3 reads TGTGCCAGCAGCCCAGGGGACCTGGATAACTATGGCTACACCTTC. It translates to CASSPGDLDNYGYTF.

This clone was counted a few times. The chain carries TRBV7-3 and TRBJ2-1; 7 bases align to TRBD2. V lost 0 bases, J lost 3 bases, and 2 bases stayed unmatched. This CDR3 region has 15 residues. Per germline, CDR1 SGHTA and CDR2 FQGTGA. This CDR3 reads CASSLTGGFYNEQFF. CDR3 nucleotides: TGTGCCAGCAGCTTAACGGGGGGGTTCTACAATGAGCAGTTCTTC.

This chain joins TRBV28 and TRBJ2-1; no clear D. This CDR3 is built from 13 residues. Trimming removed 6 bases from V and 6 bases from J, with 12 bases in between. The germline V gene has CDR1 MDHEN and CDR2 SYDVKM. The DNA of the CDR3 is TGTGCCAGCAGGAAGTCCAGTAGCAATGAGCAGTTCTTC. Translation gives CASRKSSSNEQFF.

CDR3 DNA: TGTGCCAGCAGCCTAAACCACGAGCAGTACTTC. It translates to CASSLNHEQYF. V gene TRBV6-5 combines with J gene TRBJ2-7; no clear D gene. This CDR3 has 11 amino acids. The germline gives CDR1 MNHEY, CDR2 SVGAGI. V shed 6 bases and J shed 5 bases, with 8 bases lying between them.

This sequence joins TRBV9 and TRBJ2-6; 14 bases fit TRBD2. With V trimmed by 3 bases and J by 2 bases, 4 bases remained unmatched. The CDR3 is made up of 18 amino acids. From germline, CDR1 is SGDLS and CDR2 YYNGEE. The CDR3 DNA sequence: TGTGCCAGCAGCGACCAGACTAGCGGGGGGGCTGGGGCCAACGTCCTGACTTTC. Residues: CASSDQTSGGAGANVLTF.

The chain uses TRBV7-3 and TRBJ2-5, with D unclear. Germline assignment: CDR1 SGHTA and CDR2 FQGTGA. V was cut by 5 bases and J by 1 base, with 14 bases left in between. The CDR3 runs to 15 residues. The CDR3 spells CASSSTGPPQETQYF. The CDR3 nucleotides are TGTGCCAGCAGCAGTACCGGGCCCCCCCAAGAGACCCAGTACTTC.